The rows below give T cell receptor beta chains drawn from one sample of a study of shared clonotypes between healthy human individuals. The assay was immunoSEQ multiplex PCR, and TCRdb's table has in-frame clones only and misses some. The sample consists of 550,000 to 600,000 clones, about 80% of them appearing once. Sequences were obtained from PBMCs. The origin of the receptors is a woman aged 35 to 49 in good health. Some clones in this sample may be carry-over from other donors' samples. Both conserved end residues are part of each CDR3.

V gene	CDR3 protein
TRBV2	CASSGLDSETQYF
TRBV6-1	CASSEGTGEYNEQFF
TRBV4-2	CASSQHEGLRDNEQFF
TRBV5-1	CASSLGQGADTQYF
TRBV10-2	CASSGGLAGGPGEQFF
TRBV5-4	CASSPRLAGGLDTQYF
TRBV7-6	CASSLGRLAGGDTQYF
TRBV6-1	CASRESGTNEQYF
TRBV19	CASSIDRDGRPNF
TRBV10-1	CASSEASSYNEQFF
TRBV28	CASSLNYEQYF
TRBV5-1	CASSLGLAGGQETQYF
TRBV7-9	CASSSGFNQFQETQYF
TRBV27	CASSRKDSSYEQYF
TRBV11-2	CASSLVPVIPNTGELFF
TRBV4-2	CASSPGPGYNEQFF
TRBV28	CASSSLTGGYNYGYTF
TRBV2	CASTGLADSYNEQFF
TRBV29-1	CSARQASGNTIYF
TRBV7-2	CASSGGGYNEQFF
TRBV6-1	CASSGGTGGSYEQYF
TRBV2	CASRDSFYEQYF
TRBV18	CASSPQDGYEQYF
TRBV7-3	CASSSPGQGDTQYF
TRBV7-8	CASSLGSLWTDTQYF
TRBV7-8	CASSGNRGGNQETQYF
TRBV5-1	CASSVQGEAEQYF
TRBV28	CASRRDVSYGHTGELFF
TRBV5-4	CASSLAAVNTEAFF
TRBV30	CAWSPGSLSTDTQYF
TRBV27	CASSLHLADTGELFF
TRBV28	CASRSTLGTSGSSEQYF
TRBV2	CASRRDRGEDTQYF
TRBV18	CASSPLAGDTGELFF
TRBV7-9	CASSLAGGSAIQYF
TRBV28	CASTKPVGTGSYEQYF
TRBV28	CASSRRGMVTEAFF
TRBV9	CASSPHSYGYTF
TRBV6-1	CASSPGRDVEAFF
TRBV11-3	CASSLGLAGGNEQFF
TRBV20-1	CSAKMNTEAFF
TRBV5-1	CASSPDRTNTGELFF
TRBV2	CASISGDAYNEQFF
TRBV6-5	CASSAGQGGNYGYTF
TRBV6-5	CASSYTGIPVETQYF
TRBV5-1	CASSLGQRDYEQYF
TRBV10-3	CAISEGPALGNTIYF
TRBV5-1	CASSLEQLDTQYF
TRBV5-4	CASRKGGDTGYTF
TRBV5-6	CASSLLQANYGYTF
TRBV2	CASGDRGDRSQYF
TRBV14	CASSQEGPHQFF
TRBV19	CASRAQGQGWPEAFF
TRBV5-6	CASSSTVTYEQYF